This T cell receptor beta chain was sequenced for a study of T cells in Graves' hyperthyroidism and ophthalmopathy. Overall study findings and caveats: Blood also carried most thyroid clonotypes expanded above 0.001.

Trimming stripped 6 bases from V and 8 bases from J, with 23 bases between. This CDR3 comprises 16 residues. Looked up from germline, CDR1 is DFQATT and CDR2 is SNEGSKA (reference sequence). RNA transcripts were the template for amplifying TCR beta CDR3 regions. HTBI primers were used for first-round RT-PCR of the TCR CDR3. MiXCR, run by TCRdb on the multiplex PCR reads, gives a single entry per CDR3 protein. In the table there are hundreds of thousands of distinct CDR3 sequences, 20% of which are singletons. Comment on this clonotype: Its antigen is unidentified.

For ophthalmopathy patients, the Clinical Activity Score was at least 3 and the NOSPECS grade at least 4; duration was under 3 months. Lactation, pregnancy, other autoimmune disease or uncontrolled infection led to exclusion of patients. Together with thyroid ultrasound, orbital computed tomography, serum thyroxine and TRAb, clinical symptoms were used for diagnoses. This chain links TRBV20-1 with TRBJ1-6; D gene uncertain. The origin of this receptor is a man aged 35 to 55 with Graves' ophthalmopathy. The sequenced sample was blood. The CDR3 is CSAPYAASGLYSPLHF. The CDR3 coding sequence is TGCAGTGCCCCCTACGCCGCCTCTGGGCTCTATTCACCCCTCCACTTT.